These 24 T cell receptor beta chains were all obtained from the same sample, sequenced in a study of cytomegalovirus exposure and HLA in healthy donors. The study ran its PCR with 60 Vbeta and 13 Jbeta primers. TCRdb's table, derived via immunoSEQ multiplex PCR, lists solely in-frame clones and lacks some. The repertoire holds some 170,000 clones, with around 81% as singletons. Sequenced material: PBMCs. The receptors were sampled from a woman in her 30s in good health and CMV-seronegative.

The gene calls are TRBV29-1 and TRBJ2-1; the D is unclear. CDR3 length: 13 residues. CDR1 and CDR2 (germline): SQVTM, ANQGSEA. Trimming removed 3 bases from V and 6 bases from J, with 12 bases in between. The CDR3 loop is CSVEEFSGNEQFF. The CDR3 DNA reads as TGCAGCGTTGAGGAGTTTTCGGGCAATGAGCAGTTCTTC.

The genes are TRBV30 and TRBJ1-5; no firm D call. This CDR3 is built from 14 residues. V lost 1 base to trimming and J lost 6 bases, with 13 bases between them. Germline CDR1 is GTSNPN and CDR2 is SVGIG (reference sequence). CDR3 loop: CAWSAPTSFQPQHF. The DNA of the CDR3 is TGTGCCTGGAGTGCACCCACATCGTTTCAGCCCCAGCATTTT.

Concerning this clone itself: A junction boundary mismatches the germline segment, possibly from a read error. The chain combines TRBV7-9 with TRBJ2-7; 10 bases are shared with TRBD1. This CDR3 spans 16 amino acids. In germline, CDR1 is SEHNR, CDR2 FQNEAQ (reference sequence). This chain's CDR3 is CSSSSEKGDRGYEQYF. In DNA form, the CDR3 reads TGTTCCAGCAGCTCAGAGAAAGGGGACAGGGGTTACGAGCAGTACTTC.

This clone was detected only once. The gene calls are TRBV18 and TRBJ2-6, with 9 bases matching TRBD1. Per germline, CDR1 KGHSH and CDR2 LQKENI. Trimming took 5 bases from V and 0 from J; bases not matched to a gene: 5. The CDR3 contains 17 residues. CDR3 DNA: TGTGCCAGCTCATCAGGGACAGGGCACTCTGGGGCCAACGTCCTGACTTTC. Translated: CASSSGTGHSGANVLTF.

This clone was detected only a few times. This rearrangement joins TRBV28 to TRBJ2-3; D ambiguous. CDR1 and CDR2 from the germline V gene are MDHEN and SYDVKM. This CDR3 spans 12 amino acids. The ends were cut back, 7 bases at V and 4 bases at J, with 9 bases in the middle. CDR3 in DNA: TGTGCCAGCAAAGCCCCCGCAGATACGCAGTATTTT. It codes for CASKAPADTQYF.

This clone was recorded a few times. This chain connects TRBV7-9 to TRBJ2-2; TRBD2 matches at 13 bases. The CDR3 consists of 17 residues. The V and J ends lost 1 base and 7 bases, in that order; junction bases with no gene match: 6. Germline V gene lookup returns CDR1 SEHNR and CDR2 FQNEAQ (reference sequence). The CDR3 nucleotides read TGTGCCAGCAGCTTAGGGACTAGCGGGAGTTCGATCGGGGAGCTGTTTTTT. Translated, it gives CASSLGTSGSSIGELFF.

The V call is TRBV28, the J call TRBJ1-1; D not resolved. Per germline, CDR1 MDHEN and CDR2 SYDVKM. Deletions cut 2 bases from V and 1 base from J, with 8 bases between. There are 14 residues in the CDR3. CDR3 nucleotides: TGTGCCAGCAGTTTAAATCGGAGGAACACTGAAGCTTTCTTT. It is translated as CASSLNRRNTEAFF. Filled out from reference TRBV28 and TRBJ1-1, the complete variable domain reads DVKVTQSSRYLVKRTGEKVFLECVQDMDHENMFWYRQDPGLGLRLIYFSYDVKMKEKGDIPEGYSVSREKKERFSLILESASTNQTSMYLCASSLNRRNTEAFFGQGTRLTVV.

This clone was seen a few times. The CDR3: CASSLINEKLFF. Written as DNA, the CDR3 is TGTGCCAGCAGCTTAATAAATGAAAAACTGTTTTTT. The rearrangement joins TRBV7-2 to TRBJ1-4; D is undetermined. Per the germline V gene, CDR1 is SGHTA and CDR2 is FQGNSA. V lost 2 bases to trimming and J lost 5 bases, with 3 bases between them. The CDR3 totals 12 residues.

The chain is built from TRBV4-2 and TRBJ1-5; 9 bases align to TRBD1. The germline V gene encodes CDR1 LGHNA and CDR2 YNFKEQ. Trimming at V came to 0 bases and at J to 2 bases, leaving 5 bases not matched to a gene. This CDR3 has 17 amino acids. DNA of the CDR3: TGTGCCAGCAGCCAAGATGGGGACAGGGTGGGCAATCAGCCCCAGCATTTT. Amino acids: CASSQDGDRVGNQPQHF.

This clone was seen only once. V usage is TRBV7-2 and J usage is TRBJ1-2, with TRBD1 as a possible D gene (5 bases). This CDR3 region has 13 residues. V was shortened by 5 bases and J by 4 bases, with 11 bases between the two germline ends. From germline, CDR1 is SGHTA and CDR2 FQGNSA. CDR3: CASSASGSYGYTF. The CDR3 DNA sequence: TGTGCCAGCAGCGCCTCAGGGTCCTATGGCTACACCTTC.

This clone was seen a handful of times. The V gene is TRBV4-2, the J gene TRBJ1-4, with a weak D call TRBD1 (6 bases). The CDR3 consists of 13 residues. V was cut by 0 bases and J by 8 bases, with 7 bases left in between. Germline V gene lookup returns CDR1 LGHNA and CDR2 YNFKEQ. The CDR3 reads CASSQDGGEKLFF. CDR3 DNA: TGTGCCAGCAGCCAAGATGGGGGCGAAAAACTGTTTTTT.

The chain couples TRBV7-2 to TRBJ2-1; no firm D call. The CDR3 length is 14 residues. Germline V gene sequence: CDR1 SGHTA, CDR2 FQGNSA. Trimming cost V 2 bases and J 0 bases, with 5 bases left between them. CDR3 sequence: CASSLINSYNEQFF. As DNA, the CDR3 is TGTGCCAGCAGCTTAATTAACTCCTACAATGAGCAGTTCTTC. Based on the CDR3 plus reference TRBV7-2 and TRBJ2-1, the full variable domain is GAGVSQSPSNKVTEKGKDVELRCDPISGHTALYWYRQSLGQGLEFLIYFQGNSAPDKSGLPSDRFSAERTGGSVSTLTIQRTQQEDSAVYLCASSLINSYNEQFFGPGTRLTVL.

This chain uses TRBV7-8 with TRBJ1-3; no clear D. Germline-derived CDR1 and CDR2 are SGHVS and FQNEAQ. This CDR3 comprises 16 residues. V was trimmed by 1 base and J by 0 bases, leaving 10 bases between them. The CDR3 here is CASSLEAWSSGNTIYF. The CDR3 DNA follows: TGTGCCAGCAGCTTAGAAGCTTGGAGCTCTGGAAACACCATATATTTT.

The chain uses TRBV11-2 and TRBJ2-7; 9 nucleotides line up with TRBD2. The CDR3 loop spans 16 amino acids. J was trimmed by 2 bases and V by 8 bases; bases with no gene match: 13. Germline CDR1 is SGHAT and CDR2 is FQNNGV. The CDR3, as DNA: TGTGCCAGCTCTCTTGCCGCTAGCGGGGTTACCTACGAGCAGTACTTC. It yields the protein CASSLAASGVTYEQYF.

The gene calls are TRBV15 and TRBJ2-1; 9 nucleotides agree with TRBD2. J gave up 8 bases and V 2 bases, and 7 bases lay outside the gene matches. CDR3 length: 15 amino acids. Germline CDR1 is LNHNV and CDR2 is YYDKDF (reference sequence). As DNA, the CDR3 is TGTGCCACCAGCAGAAAAGTAGCGGGGGTCGATGAGCAGTTCTTC. Amino acid sequence: CATSRKVAGVDEQFF. Looking up the rest from reference TRBV15 and TRBJ2-1 gives the full variable domain: DAMVIQNPRYQVTQFGKPVTLSCSQTLNHNVMYWYQQKSSQAPKLLFHYYDKDFNNEADTPDNFQSRRPNTSFCFLDIRSPGLGDTAMYLCATSRKVAGVDEQFFGPGTRLTVL.

The CDR3 DNA sequence: TGCGCCAGCAGCCAGGCAACTAGCGGGAGTTTCCACGAGCAGTACTTC. It encodes CASSQATSGSFHEQYF. The chain links TRBV4-3 to TRBJ2-7, with 11 bases identical to TRBD2. Per germline, CDR1 LGHNA and CDR2 YSLEER. This CDR3 region has 16 residues. V was pared by 3 bases and J by 5 bases, with 9 bases of the junction left unmatched.

The chain employs TRBV9 and TRBJ2-1; 8 bases fit TRBD2. Germline CDR1 SGDLS, CDR2 YYNGEE. The CDR3 sequence is 18 residues long. The V segment lost 2 bases and the J segment 6 bases; nucleotides outside the gene matches: 16. The CDR3 region has the DNA TGTGCCAGCAGCGTCGGGCCTAAAGCGGGGGCGGCGATCAATGAGCAGTTCTTC. This encodes CASSVGPKAGAAINEQFF.

The table lists this clone with a few counts. This rearrangement joins TRBV7-2 to TRBJ2-7; the match to TRBD1 covers 7 bases. The V gene end was trimmed by 5 bases and the J gene end by 2 bases; junction bases not matched to a gene: 9. Per germline, CDR1 SGHTA and CDR2 FQGNSA. The CDR3 contains 15 residues. For the CDR3, the DNA is TGTGCCAGCAGCCCCGCCGGGACAGCGGCCTACGAGCAGTACTTC. As protein: CASSPAGTAAYEQYF.

CDR3 DNA: TGTGCCAGCAGTTTTTCGGGGGGAAACTATGGCTACACCTTC. This encodes CASSFSGGNYGYTF. The V call is TRBV28, the J call TRBJ1-2; a weak D match, TRBD1 (5 bases). The CDR3 sequence is 14 residues long. The germline gives CDR1 MDHEN, CDR2 SYDVKM. Trimming left V 3 bases short and J 2 bases short, with 10 bases between.

V gene TRBV6-5 combines with J gene TRBJ2-7, with 11 bases that match TRBD1. CDR1 and CDR2 from the germline V gene are MNHEY and SVGAGI. This CDR3 has 14 residues. After removal of 5 bases from V and 7 bases from J, the junction contained 7 bases not matched to a gene. In DNA form, the CDR3 reads TGTGCCAGCAGTCCGGACAGGGGGCTGGTGGAGCAGTACTTC. Protein product: CASSPDRGLVEQYF.

This chain uses TRBV29-1 with TRBJ2-1, with D unresolved. The CDR3 length is 12 residues. Germline loops: CDR1 SQVTM, CDR2 ANQGSEA. Trimming pared 7 bases from V and 8 bases from J, leaving 15 bases between. CDR3 region: CSGRVLFDEQFF. For the CDR3, the DNA is TGCAGCGGCCGAGTATTATTCGATGAGCAGTTCTTC.

The chain recombines TRBV27 with TRBJ2-4, with 7 bases aligning to TRBD2. The CDR3 spans 11 residues. Germline V lookup: CDR1 MNHEY, CDR2 SMNVEV (reference sequence). J was trimmed by 8 bases and V by 6 bases; bases with no gene match: 1. CDR3 loop: CASSRGDIQYF. In DNA form, the CDR3 reads TGTGCCAGCAGCCGGGGGGACATTCAGTACTTC.

The chain combines TRBV19 with TRBJ1-1, with D perhaps matching TRBD1 (5 bases). Germline V gene data show CDR1 as LNHDA and CDR2 as SQIVND (reference sequence). This CDR3 comprises 14 residues. V was shortened by 6 bases and J by 4 bases, with 15 bases between the two germline ends. CDR3 DNA: TGTGCCAGTAGATTTAGGGGCCTCGGCACTGAAGCTTTCTTT. Amino acid sequence: CASRFRGLGTEAFF.

The chain links TRBV19 to TRBJ2-7; a weak D match, TRBD1 (6 bases). CDR3 length equals 13 residues. The V end was cut by 3 bases, the J end by 3 bases, with 9 bases between. Germline-derived CDR1 and CDR2 are LNHDA and SQIVND (reference sequence). CDR3 nucleotide sequence: TGTGCCAGTAGTATTCAAGGGGGCTACGAGCAGTACTTC. Translation: CASSIQGGYEQYF.